This T cell receptor beta chain was captured in a study of blood T cell repertoires in COVID-19 (dated by TCRdb to about 2020). A note on the overall study: The collaborator samples originated in the United States, Italy and Spain and spanned the acute and convalescent phases of COVID-19. The samples were drawn from two sources: the first 160 participants of the ongoing ImmuneRACE study, and fewer than 1,500 subjects contributed by 6 global collaborators. The prospective study material was composed of cDNA or gDNA derived from T cells, B-cell-depleted T cells, or PBMCs. The repertoires were released in a freely available public database intended as a resource for research on the immune response to SARS-CoV-2. Deeply sampled blood TCRbeta repertoires from subjects exposed to, actively infected with, or recovered from COVID-19 were included in the dataset. Where available, HLA class I and class II types were taken from metadata supplied by the sample provider and were not determined by assay-based typing. Nearly every sample came with metadata listing a de-identified subject ID, COVID-19 status, age in years and sex. Here is what the overall study found, with its caveats: How much clinical and demographic metadata was included differed by source and by participant, and the metadata was provided uncurated.

Worth noting for this clone: Its antigen specificity is not known. Base qualities were left out, and no much larger clone turns up one base away.

The immunoSEQ Assay, a bias-controlled multiplex PCR, was used to amplify TCRbeta CDR3 regions from genomic DNA. The study's processing was this. The number of nucleated cells in each sample was estimated from the amplification of reference gene primers within the assay. To quantify the absolute abundance of each unique TCRbeta CDR3 rearrangement, sequence reads were collapsed and filtered. Productive Simpson clonality was computed per sample as the square root of Simpson's diversity index over productive rearrangements. TCRdb retrieved this table from immuneACCESS and kept in-frame rearrangements only. Not all clones are present; in checked studies, unresolved V genes account for under half, and no reason is known for the remainder. V, J and clone size derive from that table, while D and trimming were established from the DNA sequence. This sample gives fewer than 90,000 clones in total; roughly 87% of them show up just once. The ten largest clonotypes hold about 6.7% of the sample.

Collaborating institutions collected whole blood in K2EDTA tubes following their own protocols. For TCRbeta analysis, collaborator samples were shipped as frozen whole blood, as isolated PBMCs, or as DNA extracted from either sample type. The CDR3 contains 14 residues, cysteine and phenylalanine counted. Only CDR3 DNA is held: 42 bases, read in frame from base 1. CDR1 is given as SNHLY and CDR2 as FYNNEI, both from the germline V gene. V loses 6 bases at its end and J loses 5 bases; junction bases beyond the gene matches: 7. Sequenced sample: peripheral blood. The chain links TRBV2 with TRBJ2-1; the junction holds 7 bases that match TRBD2. The TCR was taken from a man in his sixties or seventies with acute or convalescent COVID-19. The bases are TGTGCCAGCAGGCTATTGGGGGGGAACAATGAGCAGTTCTTC. It specifies CASRLLGGNNEQFF.